The sequence of this TCR beta chain was determined in a study of identical twins. This clonotype turned up a few times. Its antigen is unidentified. Study observations and caveats: Out-of-frame beta chain sequences displayed weaker excess sharing between twins.

TCRdb passed the 5' RACE reads through MiXCR, listing each CDR3 protein once. The sample has 1.5 million to 2 million distinct CDR3 sequences, around 33% seen once. V lost 6 bases and J lost 8, with 10 bases in between. The CDR3 spans 12 residues. The V and J genes are TRBV12-3 or TRBV12-4 and TRBJ2-2; unclear D gene. Material for sequencing was cord blood. The sequence derives from a newborn girl in good health. CDR3 region: CASRPGPGELFF. The CDR3 nucleotides are TGTGCCAGCAGGCCGGGTCCGGGGGAGCTGTTTTTT.